The 10 T cell receptor beta chains given below trace back to one sample, sequenced in a study of T cell repertoires in cytomegalovirus infection. Via MiXCR, TCRdb re-called the reads, giving one row per CDR3 protein. This table has under 600,000 distinct CDR3 sequences, 16% appearing once. Input material: CD8+ T cells from PBMCs. The receptor set was obtained from a human donor in good health (CMV status not recorded). Some clones in this sample may be carry-over from other donors' samples.

This clonotype was detected a few times. CDR3 DNA: TGTGCCACCTGGGGCCTCGATGGCTACACCTTC. Encoded protein: CATWGLDGYTF. The V call is TRBV19, the J call TRBJ1-2, with a tentative D call TRBD1 (5 bases). Between the trimmed V and J ends, which lost 10 bases and 6 bases, there was a span of 12 bases. The V gene's germline CDR1 is LNHDA and CDR2 SQIVND (reference sequence). The CDR3 is made up of 11 amino acids.

This clonotype appeared many times. V usage is TRBV7-9 and J usage is TRBJ1-1; 9 bases line up with TRBD1. The CDR3 totals 13 residues. CDR1 is SEHNR, CDR2 FQNEAQ, per germline (reference sequence). V was clipped by 5 bases and J by 7 bases; unmatched bases: 5. The DNA of the CDR3 is TGTGCCAGCAGCCCACAGGGGGCGCGTGAAGCTTTCTTT. This codes for CASSPQGAREAFF. The full variable domain, with the rest looked up from reference TRBV7-9 and TRBJ1-1, is DTGVSQNPRHKITKRGQNVTFRCDPISEHNRLYWYRQTLGQGPEFLTYFQNEAQLEKSRLLSDRFSAERPKGSFSTLEIQRTEQGDSAMYLCASSPQGAREAFFGQGTRLTVV.

This clonotype was observed many times. The chain couples TRBV7-6 to TRBJ2-7; tentatively, D is TRBD1 (5 bases). CDR3 size: 16 residues. Germline CDR1 and CDR2: SGHVS and FNYEAQ. Trimming shortened V by 1 base and J by 2 bases, and 15 bases separated the two germline ends. Written as DNA, the CDR3 is TGTGCCAGCAGCTTAGATCCCAGGGAAGTCACCTACGAGCAGTACTTC. As protein: CASSLDPREVTYEQYF.

This clonotype was seen a few times. The V gene is TRBV19, the J gene TRBJ2-7; 10 bases line up with TRBD2. Germline assignment: CDR1 LNHDA and CDR2 SQIVND (reference sequence). The CDR3 consists of 17 residues. V shed 5 bases and J 2 bases; nucleotides not matched to a gene: 12. As DNA, the CDR3 is TGTGCCAGTAGTCCCTGGGGCTCTAGCGGGAGCACCTACGAGCAGTACTTC. This encodes CASSPWGSSGSTYEQYF.

This clonotype was detected many times. V and J are TRBV27 and TRBJ1-1, with 8 positions matching TRBD1. The CDR3 consists of 14 residues. In germline, CDR1 is MNHEY, CDR2 SMNVEV (reference sequence). Trimming at V came to 3 bases and at J to 5 bases, leaving 5 bases not matched to a gene. The CDR3 sequence: CASSFRGLGTEAFF. CDR3 nucleotide sequence: TGTGCCAGCAGTTTCAGGGGGCTTGGGACTGAAGCTTTCTTT.

Notes on this clonotype: A much larger clone differs by one base, so this may be a read error. V gene TRBV12-5 combines with J gene TRBJ2-7; 12 bases agree with TRBD1. The germline gives CDR1 LGHNT, CDR2 FRNRAP. The CDR3 is 15 residues long. In DNA, the CDR3 is TGTGCTAGTGGATCTGGGACAGGGGGCCCCTACGAGCGGTACTTC. Translation gives CASGSGTGGPYERYF.

In its sample, this clonotype was seen a few times. This rearrangement joins TRBV4-1 to TRBJ1-4, with 7 bases fitting TRBD1. Looked up from germline, CDR1 is MGHRA and CDR2 is YSYEKL. Trimming cost V 0 bases and J 8 bases; bases outside gene matches: 9. The length of the CDR3 is 16 residues. The CDR3 region is CASSQDRGTEGEKLFF. The CDR3 DNA follows: TGCGCCAGCAGCCAAGATCGAGGGACAGAGGGAGAAAAACTGTTTTTT.

This clonotype occurred many times. The chain is built from TRBV19 and TRBJ1-2; 8 nucleotides agree with TRBD1. There are 14 residues in the CDR3. The V segment lost 5 bases and the J segment 8 bases; nucleotides outside the gene matches: 10. CDR1 is LNHDA, CDR2 SQIVND, per germline (reference sequence). CDR3 sequence reads: CASSVKDRARGYTF. As DNA, the CDR3 is TGTGCCAGTAGTGTAAAGGACAGGGCGCGCGGCTACACCTTC.

The V gene is TRBV6-5, the J gene TRBJ2-7; 8 nucleotides align to TRBD2. The CDR3 has 16 amino acids. The V segment lost 6 bases and the J segment 2 bases; nucleotides outside the gene matches: 12. Looked up from germline, CDR1 is MNHEY and CDR2 is SVGAGI. The CDR3 protein is CASSLVGSGIAYEQYF. The CDR3 coding sequence is TGTGCCAGCAGCCTCGTCGGTAGCGGGATTGCCTACGAGCAGTACTTC.

This clonotype was counted ten times or more. The chain is built from TRBV7-6 and TRBJ2-7; no clear D gene. Trimming stripped 6 bases from V and 3 bases from J, with 12 bases between. This CDR3 is built from 13 residues. Germline values: CDR1 SGHVS, CDR2 FNYEAQ. Here the CDR3 reads CASSWGLNYEQYF. CDR3 bases: TGTGCCAGCAGTTGGGGATTGAACTACGAGCAGTACTTC.